Listed below are T cell receptor beta chains from one sample, sequenced in a study of memory CD4+ T cells and cytomegalovirus serostatus. Assay used: immunoSEQ multiplex PCR; TCRdb lists only in-frame clones, some missing. The profile covers around 50,000 clones, with roughly 78% appearing a single time and approximately 0.7% taken by the ten largest. Source material: memory CD4+ T cells from blood. These TCRs come from an adult in good health and CMV-seronegative. The CDR3 runs from the conserved cysteine through the conserved F or W. A D gene is named only where the DNA matches it firmly. Not every row has a clone size; where given, it reads once, few, many or a size class.

CDR3aa	CDR3nt	abundance	d_gene	v_gene	j_gene
CASSPQGLAGSGELFF	TGTGCCAGCTCACCACAAGGACTAGCGGGCTCCGGGGAGCTGTTTTTT	-	TRBD2	TRBV18	TRBJ2-2
CAVEQTTNYGYTF	TGTGCCGTCGAACAGACTACTAACTATGGCTACACCTTC	-	-	TRBV28	TRBJ1-2
CASSPIGGGREAFF	TGTGCCAGCAGCCCCATTGGGGGGGGCAGGGAAGCTTTCTTT	-	-	TRBV7-9	TRBJ1-1
CANSYQETQYF	TGTGCCAATTCTTACCAAGAGACCCAGTACTTC	-	-	TRBV2	TRBJ2-5
CSARDRTEAFF	TGCAGTGCTAGAGATCGAACAGAAGCTTTCTTT	-	-	TRBV20-1	TRBJ1-1
CASSYSTGGNTIYF	TGTGCCAGCAGTTACTCGACAGGCGGAAACACCATATATTTT	-	-	TRBV6-6	TRBJ1-3
CASSYSGRNQPQHF	TGTGCCAGCAGTTATTCCGGCAGGAATCAGCCCCAGCATTTT	medium-sized	-	TRBV27	TRBJ1-5
CASSLTGEGQPQHF	TGTGCCAGCAGTTTAACGGGTGAGGGGCAGCCCCAGCATTTT	-	-	TRBV27	TRBJ1-5
CASRTGANTGELFF	TGTGCCAGCAGGACAGGGGCAAACACCGGGGAGCTGTTTTTT	-	TRBD1	TRBV7-2	TRBJ2-2
CASTTGTSGINEQFF	TGTGCCAGCACCACGGGGACTAGCGGGATTAATGAGCAGTTCTTC	-	TRBD2	TRBV13	TRBJ2-1
CASSGQPNQPQHF	TGTGCCAGCTCTGGACAGCCTAATCAGCCCCAGCATTTT	-	-	TRBV7-9	TRBJ1-5
CASIWGQGNTEAFF	TGTGCCAGCATTTGGGGACAGGGGAACACTGAAGCTTTCTTT	-	TRBD1	TRBV6-1	TRBJ1-1
CASSHPLGYREETQYF	TGTGCCAGCAGCCACCCCTTGGGGTACAGGGAGGAGACCCAGTACTTC	-	-	TRBV7-3	TRBJ2-5
CASSLPLRGPNNEQFF	TGTGCCAGCAGCCTGCCTCTGCGGGGTCCAAACAATGAGCAGTTCTTC	-	-	TRBV6-4	TRBJ2-1
CATSRGGYEQYF	TGTGCTACATCTCGGGGTGGCTACGAGCAGTACTTC	-	-	TRBV6-5	TRBJ2-7
CSGSGRGADTQYF	TGCAGCGGTAGCGGGAGGGGAGCAGATACGCAGTATTTT	-	TRBD2	TRBV29-1	TRBJ2-3
CASSLGTYNEQFF	TGTGCCAGCAGCTTAGGAACCTACAATGAGCAGTTCTTC	-	-	TRBV7-9	TRBJ2-1
CASSLKGDTTTGELFF	TGTGCCAGCAGCTTAAAGGGAGATACAACCACCGGGGAGCTGTTTTTT	-	-	TRBV11-3	TRBJ2-2
CASRAKGTEAFF	TGTGCCAGCCGGGCTAAAGGTACTGAAGCTTTCTTT	few	-	TRBV7-9	TRBJ1-1
CASSIGKPGQGRVLSNQPQHF	TGTGCCAGTAGTATAGGGAAGCCGGGACAGGGGCGAGTTCTTAGCAATCAGCCCCAGCATTTT	-	TRBD1	TRBV19	TRBJ1-5
CASSVDGRGTDTQYF	TGCGCCAGCAGCGTAGACGGGAGAGGCACAGATACGCAGTATTTT	once	-	TRBV5-1	TRBJ2-3
CASRKTGTYEQYF	TGTGCCAGCAGGAAAACCGGGACGTACGAGCAGTACTTC	-	-	TRBV27	TRBJ2-7
CASKGRGPEQFF	TGCGCCAGCAAGGGCAGGGGGCCTGAGCAGTTCTTC	-	TRBD1	TRBV10-1	TRBJ2-1
CASSHSGTGASQPQHF	TGTGCCAGCTCCCACTCCGGGACAGGGGCATCTCAGCCCCAGCATTTT	-	TRBD1	TRBV18	TRBJ1-5
CASSLGGGVNTIYF	TGTGCCAGCAGCTTAGGTGGAGGGGTGAACACCATATATTTT	once	-	TRBV7-9	TRBJ1-3
CASSDREGGNQPQHF	TGTGCCAGTAGCGACAGGGAAGGGGGCAATCAGCCCCAGCATTTT	once	TRBD1	TRBV19	TRBJ1-5
CASSNKQGANTGELFF	TGTGCCAGCAGCAACAAACAGGGGGCAAACACCGGGGAGCTGTTTTTT	-	TRBD1	TRBV28	TRBJ2-2